These 8 T cell receptor beta chains were sequenced from one sample in a study of regulatory T cells in long-lasting Graves disease. Time point in this sample: persistent/refractory GD, antithyroid drugs over 5 years with positive TRAb. Construction of the TCR library relied on RNA isolated from PBMCs. Library construction for TCR beta used iRepertoire HTBI primers and Arm-PCR of CDR3 regions. TCRdb recomputed calls from the multiplex PCR reads with MiXCR, one row per CDR3 protein. The sample contains 600,000 to 800,000 distinct CDR3 sequences, approximately 29% of which appear only once. The sample was peripheral blood mononuclear cells (PBMCs), taken when the disease was refractory, from a patient treated with antithyroid drugs. The receptors originated from a female donor with Graves disease.

This clonotype was counted ten times or more. This sequence joins TRBV3-1 and TRBJ1-1; unclear D gene. Germline CDR1 and CDR2: LGHDT and YNNKEL (reference sequence). The CDR3 is made up of 15 amino acids. V lost 0 bases, J lost 4 bases, and 12 bases lay in between. The CDR3 region has the DNA TGTGCCAGCAGCCAAGAGCGGGGAAGCGGCACTGAAGCTTTCTTT. Residues: CASSQERGSGTEAFF.

This sequence joins TRBV18 and TRBJ1-1; D uncertain. The V and J ends lost 6 bases and 4 bases respectively, with 12 bases between them. CDR3 size: 13 residues. Germline loops: CDR1 KGHSH, CDR2 LQKENI. The CDR3 loop is CASSPKIGTEAFF. Written as DNA, the CDR3 is TGTGCCAGCTCGCCAAAGATTGGCACTGAAGCTTTCTTT.

V and J are TRBV19 and TRBJ1-1; D gene ambiguous. V lost 0 bases and J lost 6, with 11 bases in between. Germline V lookup: CDR1 LNHDA, CDR2 SQIVND (reference sequence). This CDR3 is 14 amino acids long. CDR3 sequence: CASSIDWLSSEAFF. CDR3 sequence (DNA): TGTGCCAGTAGTATAGATTGGCTCTCGTCTGAAGCTTTCTTT. Full variable domain (remainder filled in from reference TRBV19 and TRBJ1-1): DGGITQSPKYLFRKEGQNVTLSCEQNLNHDAMYWYRQDPGQGLRLIYYSQIVNDFQKGDIAEGYSVSREKKESFPLTVTSAQKNPTAFYLCASSIDWLSSEAFFGQGTRLTVV.

This clonotype was found many times. This chain links TRBV12-3 or TRBV12-4 with TRBJ1-1; 9 bases align to TRBD1. Trimming removed 3 bases from V and 1 base from J; junction bases left unmatched: 3. The CDR3 sequence is 15 residues long. In DNA form, the CDR3 reads TGTGCCAGCAGTTTCGGGACAGGGAGGAACACTGAAGCTTTCTTT. Translated: CASSFGTGRNTEAFF.

In this sample, this clonotype turned up a few times. This chain joins TRBV5-1 and TRBJ1-5, with D possibly matching TRBD1 (5 bases). The CDR3 covers 13 residues. Germline CDR1 reads SGHRS; CDR2 reads YFSETQ. Trimming shortened V by 3 bases and J by 11 bases, and 15 bases separated the two germline ends. The CDR3 DNA reads TGCGCCAGCAGCTCCGACGGACCGGGGGCCCAGCATTTT. This translates into CASSSDGPGAQHF.

V gene TRBV6-2 or TRBV6-3 combines with J gene TRBJ2-1, with TRBD2 matching 13 bases. The length of the CDR3 is 16 residues. The ends lost 0 bases at V and 9 bases at J; junction bases unmatched: 5. CDR1 is MNHEY, CDR2 SVGEGT, per germline. The CDR3 reads CASSYSGLAGVTEQFF. Written as DNA, the CDR3 is TGTGCCAGCAGTTACTCAGGACTAGCGGGAGTAACTGAGCAGTTCTTC.

This chain joins TRBV28 and TRBJ1-3, with 7 nucleotides matching TRBD1. This CDR3 spans 16 amino acids. CDR1 is MDHEN and CDR2 is SYDVKM in the germline V gene. Germline trimming cut 4 bases from V and 4 bases from J; bases unmatched to any gene: 10. CDR3 DNA sequence: TGTGCCAGCAGTTACGGGACAGAGGCGCGCGGAAACACCATATATTTT. Translated: CASSYGTEARGNTIYF.

This clonotype was recorded a few times. The chain has TRBV19 and TRBJ2-7; no clear D gene. The V gene lost 6 bases and the J gene lost 2 bases, with 14 bases spanning the gap. Germline lookup yields CDR1 LNHDA and CDR2 SQIVND (reference sequence). There are 14 residues in the CDR3. The CDR3 spells CASSHVAGAYEQYF. The CDR3 DNA sequence: TGTGCCAGTAGCCACGTAGCTGGGGCCTACGAGCAGTACTTC.